This TCR beta chain was recorded in a study of T cells after yellow fever vaccination. This CDR3 comprises 15 residues. After removal of 6 bases from V and 2 bases from J, the junction contained 9 bases not matched to a gene. From germline, CDR1 is MNHNS and CDR2 SASEGT. Using its own MiXCR run on the 5' RACE reads, TCRdb lists one record per CDR3 protein. The data contain some 320,000 distinct CDR3 sequences, 8.7% of them seen just once; the ten biggest clones take up over 15%. Study-wide results and limits: A small share of clonotypes appeared in both CD4 and CD8 compartments. A weaker secondary response peaked on day 5, the primary on day 15. The presence of abundant clonotypes contaminating from the bulk population was possible in FACS-sorted repertoires. Detected again after the booster were most primary-vaccination clones, at 95% to 98% CD4 and approximately 87% CD8.

A word on this clonotype: Antigen specificity is unknown.

The input for sequencing was PBMCs, taken on the day of the first yellow fever vaccination. The sequence was collected from a man between 18 and 35 years old who received the YFV17D yellow fever vaccine. The chain employs TRBV6-1 and TRBJ2-5; 7 bases line up with TRBD1. The CDR3 bases are TGTGCCAGCAGATCAGACAGGGTAGGGCAAGAGACCCAGTACTTC. Translated: CASRSDRVGQETQYF.